This TCR beta chain emerged from a study of T cell responses to AZD1222 COVID-19 vaccine. The CDR3 totals 14 residues. After removal of 5 bases from V and 6 bases from J, the junction contained 7 bases not matched to a gene. CDR1 and CDR2 (germline): SGHAT, FQNNGV. Turning to this clone: Its antigen is unknown.

Overall study results and limits: Mapped onto spike, vaccine-associated CD4 TCRs spanned it and were dominant at 160-218 and 743-854. Unmutated regions of variants are reportedly targeted by nearly half of spike-specific TCRs. The donors showed a predominance of white British ancestry and of females, with possible underestimation of clonal diversity.

Clones were read by immunoSEQ multiplex PCR, and TCRdb kept only the in-frame ones, dropping some. The sample holds approximately 200,000 clones, 80% to 95% seen once. V usage is TRBV11-2 and J usage is TRBJ1-1; 9 bases line up with TRBD1. The specimen was peripheral blood, collected 28 days after the second AZD1222 dose. The receptor's source is an adult who received the AZD1222 COVID-19 vaccine. In nucleotides, the CDR3 is TGTGCCAGCAGCCCCGGGACAGGGAAGGCTGAAGCTTTCTTT. Protein: CASSPGTGKAEAFF.